One and the same sample provided the 5 T cell receptor beta chains below, sequenced in a study of blood T cell repertoires in COVID-19. Sequencing was performed with immunoSEQ multiplex PCR; in TCRdb, only in-frame clones are kept and a portion is missing. The sample holds about 150,000 clones, approximately 86% seen once. Sequencing input: peripheral blood. The receptors derive from a man aged 70 or older with acute or convalescent COVID-19.

This sequence joins TRBV7-2 and TRBJ2-1, with 8 positions matching TRBD1. This CDR3 spans 16 amino acids. Trimming took 5 bases from V and 0 from J; bases not matched to a gene: 6. Germline lookup yields CDR1 SGHTA and CDR2 FQGNSA. The CDR3 DNA is TGTGCCAGCAGCCTCCGGACAGGGAGCTCCTACAATGAGCAGTTCTTC. Its translation is CASSLRTGSSYNEQFF.

The chain combines TRBV19 with TRBJ2-3, with D possibly being TRBD2 (5 bases). CDR1 and CDR2 (germline): LNHDA, SQIVND (reference sequence). V was clipped by 2 bases and J by 5 bases, with 14 bases between them. This CDR3 is 15 amino acids long. In nucleotides, the CDR3 is TGTGCCAGTAGTATAAACCCCGACCGGGGAGATACGCAGTATTTT. Translated: CASSINPDRGDTQYF. Looking up the rest from reference TRBV19 and TRBJ2-3 gives the full variable domain: DGGITQSPKYLFRKEGQNVTLSCEQNLNHDAMYWYRQDPGQGLRLIYYSQIVNDFQKGDIAEGYSVSREKKESFPLTVTSAQKNPTAFYLCASSINPDRGDTQYFGPGTRLTVL.

The chain joins TRBV3-1 (or the pseudogene TRBV3-2) to TRBJ2-2; weak D call: TRBD2 (5 bases). The V gene's germline CDR1 is LGHDT and CDR2 YNNKEL (reference sequence). Trimming stripped 5 bases from V and 4 bases from J, with 11 bases between. This CDR3 contains 14 residues. DNA for the CDR3: TGTGCCAGCAGCGCTCCTACTAGCACCGGGGAGCTGTTTTTT. This gives the protein CASSAPTSTGELFF.

DNA for the CDR3: TGTGCCAGCAGGAGGCTCATTAACACCGGGGAGCTGTTTTTT. It is translated as CASRRLINTGELFF. V gene TRBV28 combines with J gene TRBJ2-2; no definite D call. The V end lost 6 bases, the J end lost 2 bases, and 10 bases lay between the germline ends. CDR3 length: 14 residues. Per germline, CDR1 MDHEN and CDR2 SYDVKM. Using reference TRBV28 and TRBJ2-2 for the parts outside the CDR3, the full variable domain is DVKVTQSSRYLVKRTGEKVFLECVQDMDHENMFWYRQDPGLGLRLIYFSYDVKMKEKGDIPEGYSVSREKKERFSLILESASTNQTSMYLCASRRLINTGELFFGEGSRLTVL.

The V and J genes are TRBV19 and TRBJ2-1; 7 bases fit TRBD1. Trimming removed 5 bases from V and 9 bases from J; junction bases left unmatched: 4. CDR3 length equals 12 residues. Germline V gene data show CDR1 as LNHDA and CDR2 as SQIVND (reference sequence). The chain's CDR3 is CASSLTGVEQFF. DNA for the CDR3: TGTGCCAGTAGTTTAACAGGGGTTGAGCAGTTCTTC. The variable domain in full, with the rest retrieved from reference TRBV19 and TRBJ2-1, is DGGITQSPKYLFRKEGQNVTLSCEQNLNHDAMYWYRQDPGQGLRLIYYSQIVNDFQKGDIAEGYSVSREKKESFPLTVTSAQKNPTAFYLCASSLTGVEQFFGPGTRLTVL.